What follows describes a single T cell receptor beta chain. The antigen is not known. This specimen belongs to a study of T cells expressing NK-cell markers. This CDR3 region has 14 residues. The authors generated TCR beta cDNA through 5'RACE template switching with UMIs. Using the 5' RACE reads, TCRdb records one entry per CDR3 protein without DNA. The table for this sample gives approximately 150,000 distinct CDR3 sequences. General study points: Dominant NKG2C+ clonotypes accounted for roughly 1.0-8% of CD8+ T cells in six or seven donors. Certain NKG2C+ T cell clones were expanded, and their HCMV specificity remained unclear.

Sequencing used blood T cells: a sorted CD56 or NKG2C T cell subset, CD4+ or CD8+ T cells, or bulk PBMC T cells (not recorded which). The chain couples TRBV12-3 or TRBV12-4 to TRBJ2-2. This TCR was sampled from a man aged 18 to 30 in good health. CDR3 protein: CASSLGGISGELFF.